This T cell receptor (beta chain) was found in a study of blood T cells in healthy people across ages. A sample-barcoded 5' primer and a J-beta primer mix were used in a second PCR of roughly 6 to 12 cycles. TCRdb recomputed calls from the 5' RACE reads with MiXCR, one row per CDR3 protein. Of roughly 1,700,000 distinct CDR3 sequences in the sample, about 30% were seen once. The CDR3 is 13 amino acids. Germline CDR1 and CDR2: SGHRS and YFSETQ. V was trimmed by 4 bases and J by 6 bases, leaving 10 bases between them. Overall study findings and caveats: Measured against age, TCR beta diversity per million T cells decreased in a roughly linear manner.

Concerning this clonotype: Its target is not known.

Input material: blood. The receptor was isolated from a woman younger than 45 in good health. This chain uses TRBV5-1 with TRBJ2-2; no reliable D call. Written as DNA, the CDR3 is TGCGCCAGCAGCCCACAGATCGCCGGGGAGCTGTTTTTT. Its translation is CASSPQIAGELFF.